The clone carrying this T cell receptor (beta chain) was detected ten times or more. Antigen: not known. It was by 5'RACE with 10-nucleotide random UMIs that the cDNA was made. Each CDR3 protein is one row after TCRdb ran MiXCR on the 5' RACE reads. Of 11,000 to 15,000 distinct CDR3 sequences listed, 13% are singletons. CDR1 is SGDLS, CDR2 YYNGEE, per germline. The CDR3 loop spans 16 amino acids. The J segment lost 6 bases and the V segment lost 0 bases, leaving 7 bases of the junction unmatched. This entry belongs to a study of neurological immune-mediated disorders. Study observations and caveats: Patients with HTLV-1-associated myelopathy had the highest level of TCR clonal expansion, whereas patients with multiple sclerosis had the lowest level, falling beneath the level found in healthy controls. None of the CDR3 amino acid sequences of expanded clones were shared across subjects, and this suggested private repertoires in all groups.

The sorted libraries started from about a million CD4+ or CD8+ T cells. The chain has TRBV9 and TRBJ2-1; 9 nucleotides agree with TRBD2. Sample: CD8+ T cells from blood. This TCR came from a female donor with HTLV-1-associated myelopathy (HAM/TSP). CDR3 sequence: CASSVAGAGGFNEQFF. CDR3 bases: TGTGCCAGCAGCGTAGCAGGAGCGGGAGGCTTCAATGAGCAGTTCTTC.